Given below is one TCR beta chain in context. What it binds is not known. The timepoints at which blood was sampled were baseline, cycle 4 day 1, and cycle 7 day 1. The entry originates in a study of OX40 agonist ivuxolimab in advanced cancers. On the study more broadly: Patients were around 83% male with ages roughly 20 to 85, mean approximately 58. Findings and limits, study-wide: Clonal expansion in partial responders at 0.1-3.0 mg/kg ranked among the lowest. Researchers report that CD8+ T cells had, on average, more expanded clones than CD4+.

Generated by immunoSEQ multiplex PCR, the TCRdb table keeps only in-frame clones and is missing some. The repertoire holds 40,000 to 50,000 clones, with roughly 88% as singletons. The material sequenced was CD4+ or CD8+ T cells sorted from blood, taken in a trial of the OX40 agonist ivuxolimab. The TCR comes from an adult with an advanced solid tumor such as melanoma, head and neck, liver or kidney cancer.

CDR3 sequence reads: CASSPATLGLATNEKLFF. CDR3 nucleotides: TGTGCCAGCTCACCCGCGACGTTGGGCCTTGCAACTAATGAAAAACTGTTTTTT. V gene TRBV18 combines with J gene TRBJ1-4; D remains unclear. The CDR3 has 18 residues. V lost 3 bases, J lost 0 bases, and 17 bases lay in between. Germline V gene lookup returns CDR1 KGHSH and CDR2 LQKENI.